The 21 T cell receptor beta chains below were found in one sample sequenced in a study of blood T cell repertoires in COVID-19. Sequenced by immunoSEQ multiplex PCR; TCRdb stores in-frame clones only, minus some. The sample has roughly 200,000 clones; roughly nine tenths are singletons. Material: peripheral blood. The receptors originated from a woman in her late teens or twenties who had recovered from COVID-19.

CDR3 residues: CAITLAGQSSYEQYF. CDR3 in DNA: TGTGCCATCACCCTAGCGGGACAGAGCTCCTACGAGCAGTACTTC. V gene TRBV7-8 combines with J gene TRBJ2-7; 9 bases align to TRBD2. The CDR3 spans 15 residues. The V and J ends lost 10 bases and 0 bases, in that order; junction bases with no gene match: 10. The germline V gene has CDR1 SGHVS and CDR2 FQNEAQ. Full variable domain (missing parts from reference TRBV7-8 and TRBJ2-7): GAGVSQSPRYKVAKRGQDVALRCDPISGHVSLFWYQQALGQGPEFLTYFQNEAQLDKSGLPSDRFFAERPEGSVSTLKIQRTQQEDSAVYLCAITLAGQSSYEQYFGPGTRLTVT.

This chain joins TRBV4-1 and TRBJ2-1; 11 bases are shared with TRBD2. Losses at the gene ends were 1 base for V and 4 bases for J; bases not matched to a gene: 9. The V gene's germline CDR1 is MGHRA and CDR2 YSYEKL. This CDR3 region has 18 residues. This CDR3 reads CASSQVPDGLAGYNEQFF. In nucleotides, the CDR3 is TGCGCCAGCAGCCAAGTGCCTGATGGACTAGCGGGTTACAATGAGCAGTTCTTC.

The chain joins TRBV25-1 to TRBJ2-3, with D possibly being TRBD2 (5 bases). V was shortened by 8 bases and J by 4 bases, with 19 bases between the two germline ends. The length of the CDR3 is 15 residues. Looked up from germline, CDR1 is MGHDK and CDR2 is SYGVNS. The CDR3 spells CASQSDYYAPDTQYF. CDR3 coding DNA: TGTGCCAGCCAGAGTGACTATTACGCACCAGATACGCAGTATTTT.

This chain joins TRBV27 and TRBJ2-4, with D maybe TRBD2 (7 bases). The CDR3 runs 21 residues. Germline assignment: CDR1 MNHEY and CDR2 SMNVEV (reference sequence). Trimming removed 5 bases from V and 0 bases from J, with 29 bases in between. The CDR3 here is CASSPKGGNAPFALAKNIQYF. The CDR3, as DNA: TGTGCCAGCAGTCCAAAGGGGGGGAACGCTCCCTTCGCGCTAGCCAAAAACATTCAGTACTTC.

This chain joins TRBV6-2 or TRBV6-3 and TRBJ2-1; TRBD2 matches at 7 bases. With V trimmed by 2 bases and J by 9 bases, 10 bases remained unmatched. The germline gives CDR1 MNHEY, CDR2 SVGEGT. The CDR3 extends over 15 amino acids. CDR3 nucleotide sequence: TGTGCCAGCAGTTACATAGCGGGCCGAAGGGGTGAGCAGTTCTTC. Protein: CASSYIAGRRGEQFF.

This clone was seen a handful of times. Here the CDR3 reads CASFNRDLNTEAFF. The CDR3 DNA reads as TGTGCCAGCTTTAACAGAGACCTTAACACTGAAGCTTTCTTT. This chain uses TRBV18 with TRBJ1-1; D uncertain. V lost 7 bases and J 2 bases, leaving 14 bases between the germline ends. Germline CDR1 KGHSH, CDR2 LQKENI. The CDR3 runs to 14 residues.

This chain uses TRBV18 with TRBJ1-5, with D maybe TRBD1 (5 bases). CDR1 and CDR2 from the germline V gene are KGHSH and LQKENI. There are 15 residues in the CDR3. Between the trimmed V and J ends, which lost 2 bases and 4 bases, there was a span of 12 bases. The CDR3 reads CASSPGLRGNQPQHF. For the CDR3, the DNA is TGTGCCAGCTCACCAGGGTTGCGGGGGAATCAGCCCCAGCATTTT.

This clone came up once. J is TRBJ2-1 and V is TRBV5-1; the match to TRBD1 covers 9 bases. Trimming removed 3 bases from V and 4 bases from J; junction bases left unmatched: 5. CDR3 length equals 15 residues. Germline CDR1 SGHRS, CDR2 YFSETQ. In DNA form, the CDR3 reads TGCGCCAGCAGCTCATCGACAGGGGGTTACAATGAGCAGTTCTTC. Protein sequence: CASSSSTGGYNEQFF.

The sample holds one count of this clone. The chain links TRBV4-2 to TRBJ2-1; D ambiguous. V was shortened by 0 bases and J by 0 bases, with 12 bases between the two germline ends. The CDR3 extends over 17 amino acids. Germline CDR1 reads LGHNA; CDR2 reads YNFKEQ. The CDR3, as DNA: TGTGCCAGCAGCCAAGATTTAGCACTCCTCTCCTACAATGAGCAGTTCTTC. Its protein is CASSQDLALLSYNEQFF.

The V call is TRBV7-9, the J call TRBJ2-6; D possibly corresponds to TRBD2 (5 bases). Germline CDR1 and CDR2: SEHNR and FQNEAQ (reference sequence). V gave up 5 bases and J gave up 2 bases, with 13 bases separating them. The CDR3 extends over 16 amino acids. As DNA, the CDR3 is TGTGCCAGCAGCGAGTACCGGGGTGCTGGGGCCAACGTCCTGACTTTC. Translating gives CASSEYRGAGANVLTF.

The chain links TRBV23-1 to TRBJ2-7, with D possibly TRBD1 on 7 matching bases. TRBV23-1 is labeled an ORF, and its function is uncertain. The CDR3 spans 17 residues. V was clipped by 0 bases and J by 2 bases, with 17 bases between them. CDR3 protein: CASSQSLRDSRTYEQYF. CDR3 in DNA: TGCGCCAGCAGTCAATCTCTGCGGGACAGTCGAACCTACGAGCAGTACTTC.

The chain combines TRBV9 with TRBJ2-5, with D unclear. This CDR3 is built from 16 residues. Germline lookup yields CDR1 SGDLS and CDR2 YYNGEE. V lost 0 bases and J 1 base, leaving 13 bases between the germline ends. The CDR3, as DNA: TGTGCCAGCAGCGTAGGTAGAGCCGGTAGCCAAGAGACCCAGTACTTC. Translating it yields CASSVGRAGSQETQYF.

The J gene is TRBJ1-2, the V gene TRBV6-2 or TRBV6-3, with 9 bases matching TRBD1. The CDR3 is 15 amino acids. In germline, CDR1 is MNHEY, CDR2 SVGEGT. Trimming cost V 4 bases and J 5 bases; bases outside gene matches: 8. CDR3 protein: CASSSPGQGGYGYTF. DNA of the CDR3: TGTGCCAGCAGTTCCCCGGGACAGGGTGGTTATGGCTACACCTTC.

The chain has TRBV9 and TRBJ2-2, with TRBD1 identical over 8 bases. CDR3 length equals 13 residues. V shed 7 bases, J shed 7 bases, and the junction held 6 bases outside the gene matches. Germline V gene sequence: CDR1 SGDLS, CDR2 YYNGEE. The CDR3 region has the DNA TGTGCCAGCCAGGGGGCGCGGGGCGGGGAGCTGTTTTTT. Translated, it gives CASQGARGGELFF.

V usage is TRBV19 and J usage is TRBJ1-1; the D gene is possibly TRBD1 (6 bases). Germline CDR1 is LNHDA and CDR2 is SQIVND (reference sequence). This CDR3 spans 15 amino acids. V dropped 5 bases and J dropped 3 bases, with 16 bases sitting between them. CDR3 sequence: CASSPRQEVYTEAFF. The DNA for the CDR3 is TGTGCCAGTAGTCCTCGACAGGAGGTCTACACTGAAGCTTTCTTT.

This clone has just a few counts. The rearrangement uses TRBV9 and TRBJ1-2; a possible D gene is TRBD1 (6 bases). The CDR3 totals 14 residues. Trimming stripped 3 bases from V and 8 bases from J, with 17 bases between. Germline lookup yields CDR1 SGDLS and CDR2 YYNGEE. CDR3 in DNA: TGTGCCAGCAGCGAGATACAGGGATCTCAGGGCTACACCTTC. Translation gives CASSEIQGSQGYTF. The whole variable domain, remainder taken from reference TRBV9 and TRBJ1-2, is DSGVTQTPKHLITATGQRVTLRCSPRSGDLSVYWYQQSLDQGLQFLIQYYNGEERAKGNILERFSAQQFPDLHSELNLSSLELGDSALYFCASSEIQGSQGYTFGSGTRLTVV.

The chain employs TRBV9 and TRBJ1-1, with TRBD1 matching 8 bases. The CDR3 is 14 residues long. Losses at the gene ends were 4 bases for V and 8 bases for J; bases not matched to a gene: 10. Germline-derived CDR1 and CDR2 are SGDLS and YYNGEE. CDR3: CASSPGTGRREAFF. For the CDR3, the DNA is TGTGCCAGCAGCCCGGGGACAGGCCGAAGAGAAGCTTTCTTT.

The chain couples TRBV5-5 to TRBJ2-1; weak D call: TRBD1 (5 bases). V lost 2 bases to trimming and J lost 4 bases, with 16 bases between them. The length of the CDR3 is 16 residues. Germline CDR1 and CDR2: SGHKS and YYEKEE (reference sequence). CDR3 loop: CASSFVNKRGYNEQFF. CDR3 nucleotides: TGTGCCAGCAGCTTTGTCAACAAAAGGGGATACAATGAGCAGTTCTTC.

The rearrangement links TRBV6-5 to TRBJ2-7; TRBD2 matches at 9 bases. The V segment lost 5 bases and the J segment 6 bases; nucleotides outside the gene matches: 8. The CDR3 runs 14 residues. CDR1 MNHEY and CDR2 SVGAGI come from the germline V gene. CDR3 protein: CASSLGGSGSEQYF. CDR3 in DNA: TGTGCCAGCAGTCTCGGTGGTAGCGGGAGCGAGCAGTACTTC.

This chain links TRBV7-2 with TRBJ1-2, with 8 bases aligning to TRBD1. Germline loops: CDR1 SGHTA, CDR2 FQGNSA. The length of the CDR3 is 13 residues. The V segment lost 5 bases and the J segment 4 bases; nucleotides outside the gene matches: 3. CDR3 bases: TGTGCCAGCAGCAGCGACAGGGGCTATGGCTACACCTTC. Translation gives CASSSDRGYGYTF.

The chain recombines TRBV5-8 with TRBJ1-1, with D possibly matching TRBD1 (5 bases). From germline, CDR1 is SGHTS and CDR2 YDEGEE. The CDR3 totals 15 residues. V was clipped by 3 bases and J by 0 bases, with 12 bases between them. The DNA of the CDR3 is TGTGCCAGCAGCTGGGGACTTGGGGTGAACACTGAAGCTTTCTTT. It is translated as CASSWGLGVNTEAFF.